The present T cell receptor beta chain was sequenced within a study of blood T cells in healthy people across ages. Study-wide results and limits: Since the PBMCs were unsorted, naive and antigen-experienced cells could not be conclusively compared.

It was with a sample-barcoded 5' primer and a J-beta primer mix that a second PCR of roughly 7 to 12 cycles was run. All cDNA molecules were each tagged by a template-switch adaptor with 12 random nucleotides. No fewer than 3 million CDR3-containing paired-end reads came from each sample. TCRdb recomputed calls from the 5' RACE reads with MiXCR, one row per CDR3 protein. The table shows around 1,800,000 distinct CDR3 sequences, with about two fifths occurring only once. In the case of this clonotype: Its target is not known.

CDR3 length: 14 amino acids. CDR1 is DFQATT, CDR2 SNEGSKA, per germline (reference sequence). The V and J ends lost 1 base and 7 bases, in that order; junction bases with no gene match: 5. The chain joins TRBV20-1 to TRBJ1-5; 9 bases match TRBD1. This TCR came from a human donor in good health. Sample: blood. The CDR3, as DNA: TGCAGTGCTAGAGCTCTTACAGGGGGCCAGCCCCAGCATTTT. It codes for CSARALTGGQPQHF.